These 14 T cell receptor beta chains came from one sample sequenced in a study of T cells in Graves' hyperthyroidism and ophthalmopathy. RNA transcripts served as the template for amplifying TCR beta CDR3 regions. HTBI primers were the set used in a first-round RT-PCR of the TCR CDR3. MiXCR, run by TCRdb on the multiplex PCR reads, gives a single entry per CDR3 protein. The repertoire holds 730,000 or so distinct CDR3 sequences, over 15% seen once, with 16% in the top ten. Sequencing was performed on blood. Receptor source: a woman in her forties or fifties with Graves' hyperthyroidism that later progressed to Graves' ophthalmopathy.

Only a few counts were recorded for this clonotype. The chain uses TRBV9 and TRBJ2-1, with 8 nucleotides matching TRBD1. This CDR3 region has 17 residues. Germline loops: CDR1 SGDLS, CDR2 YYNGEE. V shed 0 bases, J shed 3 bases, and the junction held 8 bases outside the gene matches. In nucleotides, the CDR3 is TGTGCCAGCAGCGTAGGGCCGACAGGGGTGTACTACAATGAGCAGTTCTTC. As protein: CASSVGPTGVYYNEQFF.

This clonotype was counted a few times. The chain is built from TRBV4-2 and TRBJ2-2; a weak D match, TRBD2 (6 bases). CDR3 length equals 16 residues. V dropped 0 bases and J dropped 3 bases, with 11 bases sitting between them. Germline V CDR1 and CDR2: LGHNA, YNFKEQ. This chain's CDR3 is CASSQDLGGDTGELFF. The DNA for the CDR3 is TGTGCCAGCAGCCAAGATCTTGGCGGGGACACCGGGGAGCTGTTTTTT.

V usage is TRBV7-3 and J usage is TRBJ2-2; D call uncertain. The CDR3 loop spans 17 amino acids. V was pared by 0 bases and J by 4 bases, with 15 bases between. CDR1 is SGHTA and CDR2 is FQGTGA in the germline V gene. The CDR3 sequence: CASSLTGAGLSTGELFF. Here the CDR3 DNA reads TGTGCCAGCAGCTTAACCGGCGCTGGCCTTAGCACCGGGGAGCTGTTTTTT. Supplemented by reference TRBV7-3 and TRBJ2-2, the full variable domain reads GAGVSQTPSNKVTEKGKYVELRCDPISGHTALYWYRQSLGQGPEFLIYFQGTGAADDSGLPNDRFFAVRPEGSVSTLKIQRTERGDSAVYLCASSLTGAGLSTGELFFGEGSRLTVL.

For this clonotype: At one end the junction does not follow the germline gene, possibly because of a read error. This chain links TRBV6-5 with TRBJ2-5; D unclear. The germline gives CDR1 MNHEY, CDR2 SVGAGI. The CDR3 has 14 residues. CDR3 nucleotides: TGTGCCAGCACTTACGACGGACACCAAGAGACCCAGTACTTC. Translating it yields CASTYDGHQETQYF.

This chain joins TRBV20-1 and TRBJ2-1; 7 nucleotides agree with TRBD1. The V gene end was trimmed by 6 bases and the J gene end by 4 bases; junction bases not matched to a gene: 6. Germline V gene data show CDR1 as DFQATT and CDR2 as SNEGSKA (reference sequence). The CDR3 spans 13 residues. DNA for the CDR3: TGCAGTGCATCTCGGGACAGATACAATGAGCAGTTCTTC. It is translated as CSASRDRYNEQFF.

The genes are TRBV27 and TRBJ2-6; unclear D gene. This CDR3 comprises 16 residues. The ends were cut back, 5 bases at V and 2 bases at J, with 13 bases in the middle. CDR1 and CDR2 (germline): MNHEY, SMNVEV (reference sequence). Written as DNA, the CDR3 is TGTGCCAGCAGTCCCCCTTTACCAGCTGGGGCCAACGTCCTGACTTTC. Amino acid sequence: CASSPPLPAGANVLTF. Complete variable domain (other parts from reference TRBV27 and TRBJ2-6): EAQVTQNPRYLITVTGKKLTVTCSQNMNHEYMSWYRQDPGLGLRQIYYSMNVEVTDKGDVPEGYKVSRKEKRNFPLILESPSPNQTSLYFCASSPPLPAGANVLTFGAGSRLTVL.

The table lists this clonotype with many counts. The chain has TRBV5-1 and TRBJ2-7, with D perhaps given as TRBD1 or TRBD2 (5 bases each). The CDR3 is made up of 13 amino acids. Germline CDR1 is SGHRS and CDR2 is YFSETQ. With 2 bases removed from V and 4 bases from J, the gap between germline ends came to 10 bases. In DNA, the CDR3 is TGCGCCAGCAGCTTTGGGGACCGTTACGAGCAGTACTTC. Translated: CASSFGDRYEQYF.

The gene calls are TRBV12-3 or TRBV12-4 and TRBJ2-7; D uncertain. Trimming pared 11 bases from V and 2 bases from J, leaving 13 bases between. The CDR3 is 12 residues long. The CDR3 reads CASGASPYEQYF. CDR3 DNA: TGTGCCTCCGGCGCTTCCCCCTACGAGCAGTACTTC.

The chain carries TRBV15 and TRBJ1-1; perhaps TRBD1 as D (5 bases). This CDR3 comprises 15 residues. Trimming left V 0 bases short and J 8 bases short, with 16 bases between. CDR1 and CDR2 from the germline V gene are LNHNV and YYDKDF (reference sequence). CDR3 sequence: CATSRDPGEGGEAFF. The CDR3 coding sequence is TGTGCCACCAGCAGAGATCCGGGGGAGGGCGGGGAAGCTTTCTTT.

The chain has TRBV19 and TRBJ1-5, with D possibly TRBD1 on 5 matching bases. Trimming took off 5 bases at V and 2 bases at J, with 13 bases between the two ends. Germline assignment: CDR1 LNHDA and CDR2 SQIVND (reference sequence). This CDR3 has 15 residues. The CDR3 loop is CASSPPGPGNQPQHF. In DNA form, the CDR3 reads TGTGCCAGTAGTCCTCCGGGACCGGGCAATCAGCCCCAGCATTTT.

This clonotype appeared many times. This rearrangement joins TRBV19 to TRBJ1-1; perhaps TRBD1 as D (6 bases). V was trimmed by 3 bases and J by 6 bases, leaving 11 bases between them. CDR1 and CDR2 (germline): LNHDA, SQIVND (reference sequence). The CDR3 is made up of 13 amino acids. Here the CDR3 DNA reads TGTGCCAGTAGTATGAACAGGGTCTCTGAAGCTTTCTTT. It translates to CASSMNRVSEAFF.

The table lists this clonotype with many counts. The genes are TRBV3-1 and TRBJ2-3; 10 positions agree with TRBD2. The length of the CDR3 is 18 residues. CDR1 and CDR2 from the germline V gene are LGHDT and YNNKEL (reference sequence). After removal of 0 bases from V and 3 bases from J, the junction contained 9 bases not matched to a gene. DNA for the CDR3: TGTGCCAGCAGCCAAGATCGCCGGAGGACTAGCGGAACAGATACGCAGTATTTT. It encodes CASSQDRRRTSGTDTQYF.

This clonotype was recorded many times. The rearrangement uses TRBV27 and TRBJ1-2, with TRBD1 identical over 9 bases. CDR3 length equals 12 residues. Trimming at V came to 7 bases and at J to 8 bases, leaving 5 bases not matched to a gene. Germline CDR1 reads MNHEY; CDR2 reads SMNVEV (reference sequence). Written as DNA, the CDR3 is TGTGCCAGCATGGGACAGGGTTGGGGCTACACCTTC. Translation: CASMGQGWGYTF.

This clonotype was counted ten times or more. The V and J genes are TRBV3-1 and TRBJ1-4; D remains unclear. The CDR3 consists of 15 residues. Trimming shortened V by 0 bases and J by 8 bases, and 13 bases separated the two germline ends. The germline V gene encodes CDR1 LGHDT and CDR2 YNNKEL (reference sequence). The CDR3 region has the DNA TGTGCCAGCAGCCAAGATCCACAGTCAGCAGAAAAACTGTTTTTT. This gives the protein CASSQDPQSAEKLFF. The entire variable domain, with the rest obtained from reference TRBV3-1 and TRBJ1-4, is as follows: DTAVSQTPKYLVTQMGNDKSIKCEQNLGHDTMYWYKQDSKKFLKIMFSYNNKELIINETVPNRFSPKSPDKAHLNLHINSLELGDSAVYFCASSQDPQSAEKLFFGSGTQLSVL.